These T cell receptor beta chains were read from a single sample in a study of blood T cell repertoires in COVID-19. The repertoire was sequenced with immunoSEQ multiplex PCR; TCRdb's copy has only in-frame clones and lacks some. The table lists around 150,000 clones, just over 85% of them singletons. Sequencing was carried out using peripheral blood. The receptor set was obtained from an older man with acute or convalescent COVID-19. Both conserved end residues are part of each CDR3. The order of the fields is J gene, D gene, V gene, clone size, CDR3 protein, CDR3 DNA. The D gene is left open where the match is weak. Clone size is given for some rows only: seen once, a few or many times, or a class if the clone is expanded.

>TRBJ2-3|-|TRBV28|-
CASSFISGNADTQYF
TGTGCCAGCAGTTTCATATCAGGGAACGCAGATACGCAGTATTTT
>TRBJ2-2|-|TRBV5-4|-
CASSTSVTTNTGELFF
TGTGCCAGCAGCACCAGTGTCACCACGAACACCGGGGAGCTGTTTTTT
>TRBJ1-5|-|TRBV7-2|many
CASSSTGSNQPQHF
TGTGCCAGCAGCTCCACAGGTAGCAATCAGCCCCAGCATTTT
>TRBJ2-3|-|TRBV7-6|-
CASSPTGYGTDTQYF
TGTGCCAGCAGCCCCACAGGGTACGGAACAGATACGCAGTATTTT
>TRBJ2-1|TRBD2|TRBV6-5|-
CASTAGLAGGQQFF
TGTGCCAGCACCGCCGGACTAGCGGGAGGCCAGCAGTTCTTC
>TRBJ1-1|-|TRBV5-1|-
CASSSTGTGTEAFF
TGCGCCAGCAGCAGTACAGGGACGGGGACTGAAGCTTTCTTT
>TRBJ2-7|-|TRBV18|-
CASSPRAGHEQYF
TGTGCCAGCTCACCAAGGGCAGGGCACGAGCAGTACTTC
>TRBJ1-2|TRBD1|TRBV7-3|-
CASSLGQGYGYTF
TGTGCCAGCAGCCTCGGACAGGGGTATGGCTACACCTTC
>TRBJ2-7|TRBD1|TRBV6-5|-
CASEARGYEQYF
TGTGCCAGCGAGGCCAGGGGGTACGAGCAGTACTTC
>TRBJ2-1|TRBD2|TRBV19|-
CASATGLGVNEQFF
TGTGCCAGTGCTACGGGACTAGGGGTTAATGAGCAGTTCTTC
>TRBJ1-2|TRBD1|TRBV19|once
CASSNQGDYYGYTF
TGTGCCAGTAGTAACCAGGGGGATTACTATGGCTACACCTTC
>TRBJ2-2|-|TRBV7-9|-
CASSQTPASLSGELFF
TGTGCCAGCAGCCAGACTCCCGCTTCTCTCTCTGGGGAGCTGTTTTTT
>TRBJ2-3|-|TRBV9|-
CASSVAGGDFTQYF
TGTGCCAGCAGCGTAGCCGGGGGAGACTTTACGCAGTATTTT
>TRBJ2-1|-|TRBV11-2|-
CASSLGTSNEQFF
TGTGCCAGCAGCTTAGGGACTTCGAATGAGCAGTTCTTC
>TRBJ1-1|-|TRBV29-1|-
CSGGGNTEAFF
TGCAGTGGGGGGGGGAACACTGAAGCTTTCTTT
>TRBJ2-7|-|TRBV11-1|-
CASSLVADSSYEQYF
TGTGCCAGCAGCTTAGTGGCGGACAGCTCCTACGAGCAGTACTTC
>TRBJ2-5|TRBD2|TRBV6-5|-
CASSSGGAGEETQYF
TGTGCCAGCAGCTCCGGGGGGGCTGGGGAAGAGACCCAGTACTTC
>TRBJ2-2|TRBD2|TRBV14|-
CASSRRTSGRRGTGELFF
TGTGCCAGCAGCCGAAGGACTAGCGGGAGGCGCGGCACCGGGGAGCTGTTTTTT
>TRBJ2-7|TRBD2|TRBV30|few
CAWSTGLAGVGSYEQYF
TGTGCCTGGAGTACCGGACTAGCGGGAGTGGGTAGCTACGAGCAGTACTTC
>TRBJ2-1|-|TRBV5-1|once
CASSLDAVPNNEQFF
TGCGCCAGCAGCTTGGACGCGGTTCCTAACAATGAGCAGTTCTTC
>TRBJ2-2|TRBD2|TRBV10-3|-
CAISTSGRGDGELFF
TGTGCCATCAGTACTAGCGGGAGAGGCGACGGGGAGCTGTTTTTT
>TRBJ2-5|TRBD2|TRBV19|-
CASSTPGLAGALETQYF
TGTGCCAGTAGCACCCCGGGACTAGCGGGAGCGTTAGAGACCCAGTACTTC
>TRBJ2-7|-|TRBV18|-
CASSPGATEEYF
TGTGCCAGCTCACCTGGTGCGACAGAAGAGTACTTC
>TRBJ1-1|TRBD1|TRBV30|-
CACGTGKGLNTEAFF
TGTGCCTGTGGGACAGGGAAAGGGTTGAACACTGAAGCTTTCTTT
>TRBJ1-1|-|TRBV2|-
CASKRFAEAFF
TGTGCCAGCAAACGGTTCGCTGAAGCTTTCTTT
>TRBJ1-2|TRBD1|TRBV30|few
CAWSRDRVYGYTF
TGTGCCTGGAGTAGGGACAGGGTCTATGGCTACACCTTC
>TRBJ1-2|TRBD1|TRBV4-3|-
CASSQERGGPYGYTF
TGCGCCAGCAGCCAAGAACGAGGGGGCCCCTATGGCTACACCTTC
>TRBJ2-7|TRBD1|TRBV4-1|-
CASSQEKKGQGHREQYF
TGCGCCAGCAGCCAAGAGAAAAAGGGACAGGGGCACAGAGAGCAGTACTTC
>TRBJ2-1|TRBD2|TRBV11-2|-
CASSLEIVGGNSGEQFF
TGTGCCAGCAGCTTAGAGATTGTCGGGGGGAATTCCGGTGAGCAGTTCTTC
>TRBJ2-7|TRBD2|TRBV28|once
CASSPPSGSNDEQYF
TGTGCCAGCAGTCCCCCTAGCGGGAGTAACGACGAGCAGTACTTC
>TRBJ2-3|TRBD2|TRBV9|-
CASSVAGGSDTQYF
TGTGCCAGCAGCGTAGCGGGAGGGTCAGATACGCAGTATTTT
>TRBJ1-6|-|TRBV28|-
CASSLSQNNSPLHF
TGTGCCAGCAGTTTATCCCAGAATAATTCACCCCTCCACTTT
>TRBJ2-2|TRBD2|TRBV15|-
CATSRSRLAGGFANTGELFF
TGTGCCACCAGCAGATCCCGACTAGCGGGAGGGTTCGCGAACACCGGGGAGCTGTTTTTT
>TRBJ2-3|TRBD2|TRBV28|-
CASSARLAAGADTQYF
TGTGCCAGCAGTGCACGACTAGCGGCGGGGGCAGATACGCAGTATTTT
>TRBJ2-7|TRBD2|TRBV5-1|-
CASSPSGAKTSESSYEQYF
TGCGCCAGCAGCCCATCAGGGGCAAAGACTAGCGAGAGCTCCTACGAGCAGTACTTC
>TRBJ2-5|TRBD2|TRBV5-8|-
CASSLARAGGRQETQYF
TGTGCCAGCAGCTTGGCCCGGGCGGGAGGGCGCCAAGAGACCCAGTACTTC
>TRBJ1-1|TRBD1|TRBV5-4|-
CASSRPLPGGRGFTEAFF
TGTGCCAGCAGCCGCCCGCTCCCAGGGGGACGGGGTTTCACTGAAGCTTTCTTT
>TRBJ1-2|-|TRBV28|few
CASSLLTPRGAGGYTF
TGTGCCAGCAGTTTACTCACCCCGCGGGGGGCGGGTGGCTACACCTTC
>TRBJ2-5|-|TRBV5-1|-
CASSLLQETQYF
TGCGCCAGCAGCTTGCTACAAGAGACCCAGTACTTC
>TRBJ2-2|-|TRBV21-1|few
CASSTWTGGTAWEGELFF
TGTGCCAGCAGCACTTGGACAGGGGGAACTGCCTGGGAAGGGGAGCTGTTTTTT
>TRBJ2-3|-|TRBV24-1|-
CATSDPILGGAHTDTQYF
TGTGCCACCAGTGATCCCATCCTTGGGGGGGCCCACACAGATACGCAGTATTTT
>TRBJ1-6|-|TRBV7-2|-
CASSLAYHRSSYNSPLHF
TGTGCCAGCAGCTTAGCGTATCACAGAAGCTCCTATAATTCACCCCTCCACTTT
>TRBJ1-6|TRBD1|TRBV5-1|few
CASSPGQGASPLHF
TGCGCCAGCAGCCCGGGACAGGGGGCTTCACCCCTCCACTTT
>TRBJ2-4|-|TRBV19|-
CASSADRLIAKNIQYF
TGTGCCAGTAGTGCAGACAGGCTGATAGCCAAAAACATTCAGTACTTC
>TRBJ2-2|TRBD1|TRBV7-8|-
CASSLAPGGNGELFF
TGTGCCAGCAGCTTAGCCCCAGGGGGTAACGGGGAGCTGTTTTTT
>TRBJ2-1|-|TRBV11-1|few
CASSRGESYNEQFF
TGTGCCAGCAGTCGGGGAGAGTCCTACAATGAGCAGTTCTTC
>TRBJ2-5|TRBD1|TRBV28|-
CASTLDREETQYF
TGTGCCAGCACCTTGGACAGGGAAGAGACCCAGTACTTC
>TRBJ2-3|-|TRBV10-3|-
CAISDGLAADTQYF
TGTGCCATCAGTGATGGTCTAGCTGCAGATACGCAGTATTTT